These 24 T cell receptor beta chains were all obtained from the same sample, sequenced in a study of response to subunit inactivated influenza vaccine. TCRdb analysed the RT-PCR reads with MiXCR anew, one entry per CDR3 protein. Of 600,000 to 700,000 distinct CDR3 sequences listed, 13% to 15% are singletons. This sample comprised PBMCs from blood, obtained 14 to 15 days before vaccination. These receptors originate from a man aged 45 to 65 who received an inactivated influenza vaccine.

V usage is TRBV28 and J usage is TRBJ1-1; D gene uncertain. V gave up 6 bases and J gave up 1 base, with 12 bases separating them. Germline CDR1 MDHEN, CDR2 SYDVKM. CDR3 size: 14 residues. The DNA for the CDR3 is TGTGCCAGCAGAACAAGGACGGAGAACACTGAAGCTTTCTTT. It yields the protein CASRTRTENTEAFF.

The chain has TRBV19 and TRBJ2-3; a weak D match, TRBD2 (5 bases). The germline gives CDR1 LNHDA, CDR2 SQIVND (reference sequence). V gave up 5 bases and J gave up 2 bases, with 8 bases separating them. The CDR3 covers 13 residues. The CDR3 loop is CASSQRFTDTQYF. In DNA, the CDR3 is TGTGCCAGTAGTCAGCGGTTCACAGATACGCAGTATTTT.

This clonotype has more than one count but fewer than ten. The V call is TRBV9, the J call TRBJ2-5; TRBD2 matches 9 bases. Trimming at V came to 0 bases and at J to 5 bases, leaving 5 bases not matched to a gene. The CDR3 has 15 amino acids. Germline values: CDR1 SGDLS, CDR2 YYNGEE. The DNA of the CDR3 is TGTGCCAGCAGCGTAGGTGGCGGGAGGGTTGAGACCCAGTACTTC. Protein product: CASSVGGGRVETQYF.

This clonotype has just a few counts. The CDR3 DNA is TGTGCCACCAGCAGAGGGCTAGCGGGGGGCCAAGAGACCCAGTACTTC. Its translation: CATSRGLAGGQETQYF. V usage is TRBV15 and J usage is TRBJ2-5; TRBD2 agrees at 11 bases. The CDR3 is 16 amino acids. Germline CDR1 and CDR2: LNHNV and YYDKDF (reference sequence). V lost 1 base and J lost 1; bases outside the gene matches: 2.

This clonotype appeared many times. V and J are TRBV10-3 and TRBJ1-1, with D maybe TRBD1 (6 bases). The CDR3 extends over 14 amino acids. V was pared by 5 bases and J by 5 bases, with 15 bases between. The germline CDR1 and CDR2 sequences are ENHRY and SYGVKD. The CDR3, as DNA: TGTGCCATCAGTCTACAGGGCCCGGGAACTGAAGCTTTCTTT. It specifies CAISLQGPGTEAFF.

CDR3: CASSRTGESNEQFF. The CDR3 nucleotides read TGTGCCAGCAGCCGAACGGGAGAATCTAATGAGCAGTTCTTC. The chain employs TRBV7-2 and TRBJ2-1, with D maybe TRBD2 (6 bases). Germline CDR1 and CDR2: SGHTA and FQGNSA. Deletions cut 5 bases from V and 7 bases from J, with 15 bases between. The CDR3 runs to 14 residues.

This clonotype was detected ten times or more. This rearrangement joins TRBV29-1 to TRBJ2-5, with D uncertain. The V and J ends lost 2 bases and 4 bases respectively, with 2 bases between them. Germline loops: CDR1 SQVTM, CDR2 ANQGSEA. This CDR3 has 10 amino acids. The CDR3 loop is CSVESETQYF. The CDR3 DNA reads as TGCAGCGTTGAATCAGAGACCCAGTACTTC.

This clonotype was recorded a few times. In DNA form, the CDR3 reads TGTGCCAGCAGACTAGCGGGCTCAGAGACCCAGTACTTC. Protein: CASRLAGSETQYF. The V and J genes are TRBV11-2 and TRBJ2-5; TRBD2 agrees at 9 bases. Germline V gives CDR1 SGHAT, CDR2 FQNNGV. Trimming removed 6 bases from V and 4 bases from J; junction bases left unmatched: 3. CDR3 length: 13 residues.

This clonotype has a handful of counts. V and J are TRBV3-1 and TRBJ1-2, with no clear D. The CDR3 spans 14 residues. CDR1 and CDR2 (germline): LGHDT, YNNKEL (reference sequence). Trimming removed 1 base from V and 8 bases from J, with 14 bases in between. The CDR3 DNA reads TGTGCCAGCAGCCAAGCGGCGGGCAATGTCGGCTACACCTTC. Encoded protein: CASSQAAGNVGYTF.

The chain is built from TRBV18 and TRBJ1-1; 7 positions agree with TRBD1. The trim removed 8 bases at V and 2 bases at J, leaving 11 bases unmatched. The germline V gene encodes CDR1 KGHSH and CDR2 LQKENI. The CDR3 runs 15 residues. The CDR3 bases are TGTGCCAGCGGCCCCTCACAGGGGCTAAACACTGAAGCTTTCTTT. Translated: CASGPSQGLNTEAFF.

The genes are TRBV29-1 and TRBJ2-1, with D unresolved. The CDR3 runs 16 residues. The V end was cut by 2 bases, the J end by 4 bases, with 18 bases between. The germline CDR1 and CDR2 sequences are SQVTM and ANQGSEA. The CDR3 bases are TGCAGCGTTGAAAGGGATGGAGCCCTGCTTTACAATGAGCAGTTCTTC. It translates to CSVERDGALLYNEQFF.

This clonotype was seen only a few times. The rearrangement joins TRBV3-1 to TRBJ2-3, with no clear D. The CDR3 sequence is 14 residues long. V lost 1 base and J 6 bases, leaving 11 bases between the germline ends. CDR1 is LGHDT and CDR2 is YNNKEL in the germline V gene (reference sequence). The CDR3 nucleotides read TGTGCCAGCAGCCAAGTAGGCCCCCGCGATACGCAGTATTTT. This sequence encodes CASSQVGPRDTQYF.

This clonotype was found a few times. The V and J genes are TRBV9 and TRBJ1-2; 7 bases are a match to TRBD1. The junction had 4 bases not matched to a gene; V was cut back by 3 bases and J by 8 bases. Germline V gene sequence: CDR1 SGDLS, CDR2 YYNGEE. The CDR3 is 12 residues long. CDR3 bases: TGTGCCAGCAGCGCCCACAGGGGCGGCTACACCTTC. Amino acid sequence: CASSAHRGGYTF.

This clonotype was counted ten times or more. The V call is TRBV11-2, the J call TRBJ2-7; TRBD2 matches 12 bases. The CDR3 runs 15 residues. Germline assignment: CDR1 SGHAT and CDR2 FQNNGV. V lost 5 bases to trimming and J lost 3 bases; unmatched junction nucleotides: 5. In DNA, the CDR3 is TGTGCCAGCAGCCCCGGGACTAGCGGGTTCTACGAGCAGTACTTC. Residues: CASSPGTSGFYEQYF.

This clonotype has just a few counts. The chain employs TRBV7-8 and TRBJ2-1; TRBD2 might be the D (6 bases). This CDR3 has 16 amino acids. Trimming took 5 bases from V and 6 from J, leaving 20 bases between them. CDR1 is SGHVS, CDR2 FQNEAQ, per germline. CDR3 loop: CASSRSLGGYPNEQFF. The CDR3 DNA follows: TGTGCCAGCAGCCGTAGTTTGGGGGGATATCCCAATGAGCAGTTCTTC.

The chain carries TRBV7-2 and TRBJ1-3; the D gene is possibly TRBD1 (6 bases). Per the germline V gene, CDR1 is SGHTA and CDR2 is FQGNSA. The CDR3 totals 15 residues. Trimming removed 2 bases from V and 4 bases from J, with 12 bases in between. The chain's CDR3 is CASSLFVGGGNTIYF. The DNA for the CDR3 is TGTGCCAGCAGCTTATTTGTGGGGGGCGGAAACACCATATATTTT.

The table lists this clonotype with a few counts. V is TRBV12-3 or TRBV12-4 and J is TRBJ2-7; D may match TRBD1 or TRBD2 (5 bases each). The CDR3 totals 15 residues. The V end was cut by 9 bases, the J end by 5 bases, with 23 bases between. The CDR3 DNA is TGTGCCAGTAAGATGGCAGGGTCGATTAGCGACGAGCAGTACTTC. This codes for CASKMAGSISDEQYF.

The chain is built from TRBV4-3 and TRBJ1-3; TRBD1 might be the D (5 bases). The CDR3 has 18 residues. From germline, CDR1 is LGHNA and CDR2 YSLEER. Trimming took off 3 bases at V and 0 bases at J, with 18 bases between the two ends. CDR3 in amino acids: CASSHPAHGTDSGNTIYF. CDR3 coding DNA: TGCGCCAGCAGCCACCCTGCCCACGGGACGGACTCTGGAAACACCATATATTTT.

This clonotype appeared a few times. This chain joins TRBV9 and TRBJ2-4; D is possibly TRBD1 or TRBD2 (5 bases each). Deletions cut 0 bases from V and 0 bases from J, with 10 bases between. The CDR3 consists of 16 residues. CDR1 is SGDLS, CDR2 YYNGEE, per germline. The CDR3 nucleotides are TGTGCCAGCAGCGTAGTCCCCGGGGCAGCCAAAAACATTCAGTACTTC. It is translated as CASSVVPGAAKNIQYF.

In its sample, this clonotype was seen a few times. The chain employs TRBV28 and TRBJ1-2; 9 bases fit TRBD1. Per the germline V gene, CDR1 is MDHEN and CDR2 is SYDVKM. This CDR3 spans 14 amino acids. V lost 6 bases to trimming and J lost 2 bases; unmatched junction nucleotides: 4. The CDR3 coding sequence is TGTGCCAGCAGGGGGACAGGGCCGAACTATGGCTACACCTTC. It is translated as CASRGTGPNYGYTF.

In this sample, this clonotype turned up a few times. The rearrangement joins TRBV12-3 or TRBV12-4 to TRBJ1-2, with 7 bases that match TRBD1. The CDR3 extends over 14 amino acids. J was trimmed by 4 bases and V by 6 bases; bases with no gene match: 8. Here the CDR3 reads CASSRTGAGYGYTF. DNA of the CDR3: TGTGCCAGCAGCCGAACAGGGGCCGGCTATGGCTACACCTTC.

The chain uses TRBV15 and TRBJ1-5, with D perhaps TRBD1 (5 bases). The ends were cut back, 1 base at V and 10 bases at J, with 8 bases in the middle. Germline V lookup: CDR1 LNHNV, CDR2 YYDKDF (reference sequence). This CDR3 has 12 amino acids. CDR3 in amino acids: CATSRVGGPQHF. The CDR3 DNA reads TGTGCCACCAGCAGAGTTGGGGGACCCCAGCATTTT.

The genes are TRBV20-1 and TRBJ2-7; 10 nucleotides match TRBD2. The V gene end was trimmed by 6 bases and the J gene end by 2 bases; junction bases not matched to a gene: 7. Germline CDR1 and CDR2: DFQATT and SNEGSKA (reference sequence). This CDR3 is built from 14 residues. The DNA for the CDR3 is TGCAGTGCGACAGCTAGCGGGAGACCCTACGAGCAGTACTTC. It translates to CSATASGRPYEQYF.

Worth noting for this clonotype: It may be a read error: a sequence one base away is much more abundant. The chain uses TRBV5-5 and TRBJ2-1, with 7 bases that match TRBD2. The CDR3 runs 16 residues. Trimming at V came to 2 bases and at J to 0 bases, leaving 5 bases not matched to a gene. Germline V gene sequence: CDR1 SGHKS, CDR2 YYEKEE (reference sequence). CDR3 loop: CASSLSGDASYNEQFF. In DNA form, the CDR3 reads TGTGCCAGCAGCTTAAGCGGGGATGCCTCCTACAATGAGCAGTTCTTC.